Shown below are 29 T cell receptor beta chains from a single sample sequenced in a study of T-cell memory formation after mild COVID-19. TCRdb itself ran the 5' RACE reads through MiXCR, one entry per CDR3 protein. The sample comprises approximately 290,000 distinct CDR3 sequences, less than 9.5% of which are singletons, and less than 25% rests with the top ten. What was sequenced was PBMCs or a T cell subset sorted from them (not recorded which). Receptors were obtained from a man aged 18 to 30 who had mild COVID-19 (a few samples of this study predate the infection). Cell type and time point are not known.

Only a few counts were recorded for this clonotype. The rearrangement uses TRBV19 and TRBJ1-5; no clear D. The length of the CDR3 is 16 residues. The ends were cut back, 9 bases at V and 5 bases at J, with 23 bases in the middle. Looked up from germline, CDR1 is LNHDA and CDR2 is SQIVND (reference sequence). The CDR3 sequence: CASGRVGIGFYQPQHF. The CDR3 DNA is TGTGCCAGCGGTAGGGTAGGGATAGGTTTCTATCAGCCCCAGCATTTT.

This clonotype was counted ten times or more. J is TRBJ2-2 and V is TRBV7-3; no definite D call. The germline V gene has CDR1 SGHTA and CDR2 FQGTGA. The CDR3 contains 15 residues. V gave up 4 bases and J gave up 5 bases, with 14 bases separating them. In DNA, the CDR3 is TGTGCCAGCAGCTCTTATGGTGGGGATACCGGGGAGCTGTTTTTT. Translation: CASSSYGGDTGELFF.

V gene TRBV20-1 combines with J gene TRBJ2-3, with TRBD2 identical over 7 bases. This CDR3 is built from 15 residues. Trimming cost V 1 base and J 6 bases; bases outside gene matches: 10. The V gene's germline CDR1 is DFQATT and CDR2 SNEGSKA (reference sequence). Here the CDR3 DNA reads TGCAGTGCTAGAGTCGCTAGCGGTGCGGGGGATACGCAGTATTTT. This encodes CSARVASGAGDTQYF.

The CDR3 DNA sequence: TGTGCCAGCAGCTTACGTACAGGGGCGCGGACCGGGGAGCTGTTTTTT. Translating gives CASSLRTGARTGELFF. The rearrangement uses TRBV7-2 and TRBJ2-2, with 7 bases lining up with TRBD1. The CDR3 is made up of 16 amino acids. The J segment lost 5 bases and the V segment lost 2 bases, leaving 8 bases of the junction unmatched. Germline-derived CDR1 and CDR2 are SGHTA and FQGNSA.

This clonotype was counted at least ten times. V and J are TRBV4-3 and TRBJ2-5; D perhaps matches TRBD1 (5 bases). Germline V gene sequence: CDR1 LGHNA, CDR2 YSLEER. Trimming left V 0 bases short and J 9 bases short, with 14 bases between. CDR3 size: 14 residues. This CDR3 reads CASSQDKGLLPQYF. CDR3 bases: TGCGCCAGCAGCCAAGATAAGGGGCTTCTCCCCCAGTACTTC.

This clonotype was observed a few times. This chain joins TRBV11-2 and TRBJ1-2, with TRBD1 matching over 9 bases. This CDR3 has 13 amino acids. Germline CDR1 SGHAT, CDR2 FQNNGV. The J segment lost 7 bases and the V segment lost 5 bases, leaving 5 bases of the junction unmatched. The DNA for the CDR3 is TGTGCCAGCAGCAGGGACAGGGAGTTTGGCTACACCTTC. Translated: CASSRDREFGYTF.

This clonotype has only a few counts. The genes are TRBV3-1 and TRBJ2-7, with a weak D call TRBD1 (5 bases). With 2 bases removed from V and 3 bases from J, the gap between germline ends came to 11 bases. The CDR3 totals 14 residues. The germline gives CDR1 LGHDT, CDR2 YNNKEL (reference sequence). The CDR3 loop reads CASSQYDSYYEQYF. DNA for the CDR3: TGTGCCAGCAGCCAATATGACAGTTACTACGAGCAGTACTTC.

Here the CDR3 reads CASSVGNMNTEAFF. Written as DNA, the CDR3 is TGTGCCAGCAGCGTCGGGAATATGAACACTGAAGCTTTCTTT. This chain uses TRBV9 with TRBJ1-1; D is unclear. Trimming stripped 2 bases from V and 0 bases from J, with 8 bases between. CDR3 length: 14 amino acids. In germline, CDR1 is SGDLS, CDR2 YYNGEE.

This clonotype was observed a few times. The chain carries TRBV29-1 and TRBJ2-1; 7 positions match TRBD2. The CDR3 length is 14 residues. The germline V gene encodes CDR1 SQVTM and CDR2 ANQGSEA. V shed 5 bases, J shed 6 bases, and the junction held 10 bases outside the gene matches. The DNA of the CDR3 is TGCAGCGTTAGCGGGGTAACGACCTCCAATGAGCAGTTCTTC. Amino acids: CSVSGVTTSNEQFF.

This clonotype was seen more than once but under ten times. The CDR3, as DNA: TGTGCCAGCAGCAGACGACAGGTCCCGGGGGCACGCTCTAACTATGGCTACACCTTC. This codes for CASSRRQVPGARSNYGYTF. The rearrangement joins TRBV7-2 to TRBJ1-2; tentatively, D is TRBD1 (6 bases). This CDR3 contains 19 residues. Germline CDR1 reads SGHTA; CDR2 reads FQGNSA. V was pared by 5 bases and J by 0 bases, with 25 bases between. Drawing the rest from reference TRBV7-2 and TRBJ1-2, the complete variable domain is GAGVSQSPSNKVTEKGKDVELRCDPISGHTALYWYRQSLGQGLEFLIYFQGNSAPDKSGLPSDRFSAERTGGSVSTLTIQRTQQEDSAVYLCASSRRQVPGARSNYGYTFGSGTRLTVV.

This clonotype was counted at least ten times. The chain joins TRBV15 to TRBJ2-7, with D unclear. This CDR3 contains 13 residues. Germline CDR1 is LNHNV and CDR2 is YYDKDF (reference sequence). The ends were cut back, 2 bases at V and 6 bases at J, with 11 bases in the middle. CDR3 in amino acids: CATSRQYQSEQYV. CDR3 sequence (DNA): TGTGCCACCAGCAGACAGTACCAGAGCGAGCAGTACGTC.

This clonotype was seen more than once but under ten times. J is TRBJ1-5 and V is TRBV28; TRBD1 is a possible D gene (5 bases). This CDR3 spans 14 amino acids. V was pared by 3 bases and J by 6 bases, with 12 bases between. The germline V gene encodes CDR1 MDHEN and CDR2 SYDVKM. The CDR3 region is CASSFEGRGQPQHF. The CDR3 DNA sequence: TGTGCCAGCAGTTTTGAGGGGCGCGGTCAGCCCCAGCATTTT.

The sample holds a few counts of this clonotype. This rearrangement joins TRBV7-2 to TRBJ1-5; D is possibly TRBD1 (5 bases). The CDR3 consists of 14 residues. Looked up from germline, CDR1 is SGHTA and CDR2 is FQGNSA. Trimming took off 1 base at V and 9 bases at J, with 13 bases between the two ends. The CDR3 loop is CASSLVGPPWPQHF. Written as DNA, the CDR3 is TGTGCCAGCAGCTTAGTGGGACCCCCATGGCCCCAGCATTTT.

This clonotype was detected many times. V usage is TRBV25-1 and J usage is TRBJ2-7; 9 bases align to TRBD1. The V gene's germline CDR1 is MGHDK and CDR2 SYGVNS. The trim removed 3 bases at V and 2 bases at J, leaving 5 bases unmatched. The CDR3 contains 15 residues. The CDR3 DNA follows: TGTGCCAGCAGTGATCATGGGGACAGGGCCTACGAGCAGTACTTC. This encodes CASSDHGDRAYEQYF.

The chain couples TRBV19 to TRBJ1-6; D is perhaps TRBD1 (6 bases). Germline loops: CDR1 LNHDA, CDR2 SQIVND (reference sequence). Trimming shortened V by 5 bases and J by 15 bases, and 11 bases separated the two germline ends. This CDR3 has 11 amino acids. The CDR3 here is CASSVTGNLHF. The DNA for the CDR3 is TGTGCCAGTAGTGTCACAGGGAACCTCCACTTT.

This clonotype was found a few times. The chain is built from TRBV4-1 and TRBJ2-3, with D possibly TRBD2 on 6 matching bases. Germline V gives CDR1 MGHRA, CDR2 YSYEKL. V was shortened by 2 bases and J by 0 bases, with 12 bases between the two germline ends. The CDR3 is 16 amino acids. The CDR3 sequence is CASSQLIGGSTDTQYF. For the CDR3, the DNA is TGCGCCAGCAGCCAATTAATCGGGGGAAGCACAGATACGCAGTATTTT.

The chain couples TRBV5-1 to TRBJ1-4; unclear D gene. The CDR3 runs 15 residues. Germline assignment: CDR1 SGHRS and CDR2 YFSETQ. V shed 2 bases and J shed 2 bases, with 10 bases lying between them. In DNA form, the CDR3 reads TGCGCCAGCAGCTTCGGGGAAGGCACTAATGAAAAACTGTTTTTT. Protein sequence: CASSFGEGTNEKLFF.

This clonotype has at least ten counts. The chain recombines TRBV7-3 with TRBJ2-2; TRBD2 agrees at 8 bases. Germline loops: CDR1 SGHTA, CDR2 FQGTGA. The length of the CDR3 is 17 residues. V lost 3 bases and J lost 1; bases outside the gene matches: 7. The DNA of the CDR3 is TGTGCCAGCAGCTTTCAAGCGGGACTAGGGAACACCGGGGAGCTGTTTTTT. Residues: CASSFQAGLGNTGELFF.

This clonotype has just a few counts. The CDR3 DNA sequence: TGTGCCAGCTCCCCTGGGGGGATGAGTGAAAAACTGTTTTTT. Translation: CASSPGGMSEKLFF. The chain joins TRBV18 to TRBJ1-4; TRBD1 might be the D (5 bases). Germline lookup yields CDR1 KGHSH and CDR2 LQKENI. V lost 6 bases and J 7 bases, leaving 15 bases between the germline ends. There are 14 residues in the CDR3.

This chain uses TRBV20-1 with TRBJ2-5, with 7 bases matching TRBD1. J lost 5 bases, V lost 3 bases, and 9 bases had no gene match. The length of the CDR3 is 14 residues. Germline V lookup: CDR1 DFQATT, CDR2 SNEGSKA (reference sequence). The CDR3 protein is CSARLGDRVETQYF. CDR3 nucleotide sequence: TGCAGTGCTAGGCTCGGTGACAGGGTCGAGACCCAGTACTTC.

This clonotype appeared many times. The V and J genes are TRBV12-3 or TRBV12-4 and TRBJ2-3, with 12 positions matching TRBD2. CDR3 length: 17 residues. With 5 bases clipped from V and 6 bases from J, the junction kept 12 bases outside the gene matches. CDR3 DNA: TGTGCCAGCAGTCCACGACTAGCGGGGGTGAACACGGATACGCAGTATTTT. Protein product: CASSPRLAGVNTDTQYF.

This clonotype was seen a few times. CDR3 sequence: CASSDPAGISYGYTF. CDR3 in DNA: TGTGCCAGCAGTGACCCGGCAGGGATATCCTATGGCTACACCTTC. This chain joins TRBV25-1 and TRBJ1-2; tentative D call: TRBD1 (5 bases). Deletions cut 3 bases from V and 4 bases from J, with 15 bases between. The germline gives CDR1 MGHDK, CDR2 SYGVNS. This CDR3 region has 15 residues.

The chain links TRBV6-6 to TRBJ1-3, with D unresolved. V was pared by 6 bases and J by 0 bases, with 12 bases between. CDR1 MNHNY and CDR2 SVGAGI come from the germline V gene (reference sequence). The CDR3 covers 15 residues. CDR3 loop: CASSPGVRSGNTIYF. In nucleotides, the CDR3 is TGTGCCAGCAGCCCCGGGGTTCGCTCTGGAAACACCATATATTTT.

This chain links TRBV20-1 with TRBJ1-3; the D is unclear. The germline gives CDR1 DFQATT, CDR2 SNEGSKA (reference sequence). The CDR3 totals 11 residues. Trimming pared 6 bases from V and 0 bases from J, leaving 3 bases between. This CDR3 is CSANSGNTIYF. In DNA, the CDR3 is TGCAGTGCAAACTCTGGAAACACCATATATTTT.

As concerns this clonotype: At one boundary the junction diverges from the germline segment, which might be a read error. The CDR3 DNA sequence: TGTGCCAGCAGCCCCCCATTCGGGGGACAAGAGATCCAGTACTTC. It codes for CASSPPFGGQEIQYF. This chain links TRBV7-9 with TRBJ2-5; D is perhaps TRBD1 or TRBD2 (6 bases each). Germline V gene data show CDR1 as SEHNR and CDR2 as FQNEAQ (reference sequence). The CDR3 extends over 15 amino acids.

The chain recombines TRBV12-3 or TRBV12-4 with TRBJ1-2, with D possibly matching TRBD1 (6 bases). This CDR3 is 14 amino acids long. V shed 5 bases and J shed 4 bases, with 14 bases lying between them. The CDR3 bases are TGTGCCAGCAGTCCAGGGGAGGGACTCTATGGCTACACCTTC. This codes for CASSPGEGLYGYTF.

The chain combines TRBV14 with TRBJ2-1; no definite D call. CDR3 length: 13 residues. Between the trimmed V and J ends, which lost 5 bases and 1 base, there was a span of 6 bases. Germline V gene sequence: CDR1 SGHDN, CDR2 FVKESK. For the CDR3, the DNA is TGTGCCAGCAGCACCCAATCCTACAATGAGCAGTTCTTC. This codes for CASSTQSYNEQFF.

This clonotype came up many times. The chain recombines TRBV7-2 with TRBJ2-7; D not certain. This CDR3 has 15 residues. V gave up 1 base and J gave up 0 bases, with 10 bases separating them. Germline CDR1 SGHTA, CDR2 FQGNSA. The chain's CDR3 is CASSLVAVDSYEQYF. The CDR3 DNA reads TGTGCCAGCAGCTTAGTTGCGGTGGACTCCTACGAGCAGTACTTC.

The sample holds a few counts of this clonotype. V usage is TRBV9 and J usage is TRBJ2-3; 11 bases match TRBD2. The CDR3 sequence is 15 residues long. Losses at the gene ends were 2 bases for V and 5 bases for J; bases not matched to a gene: 4. CDR1 and CDR2 (germline): SGDLS, YYNGEE. CDR3 residues: CASSVSGGAKDTQYF. Here the CDR3 DNA reads TGTGCCAGCAGCGTTAGCGGGGGGGCCAAAGATACGCAGTATTTT. Full variable domain (missing parts from reference TRBV9 and TRBJ2-3): DSGVTQTPKHLITATGQRVTLRCSPRSGDLSVYWYQQSLDQGLQFLIQYYNGEERAKGNILERFSAQQFPDLHSELNLSSLELGDSALYFCASSVSGGAKDTQYFGPGTRLTVL.